These 23 T cell receptor beta chains came from one sample sequenced in a study of blood T cell repertoires in COVID-19 (TCRdb year 2020). Library prep was done by the immunoSEQ multiplex PCR assay. TCRdb mirrors the immuneACCESS table, restricted to in-frame sequences. Some clones are absent from its copies; in checked studies, under half trace to an unresolved V gene, and the reason for the others is unknown. Here the sample has about 200,000 clones; 89% occur a single time. About 6.7% of the sample rests with the top ten. The sample consisted of peripheral blood. The receptors come from a man in his forties or fifties with acute or convalescent COVID-19.

CDR3 sequence (DNA): TGTGCCAGCTCACCAGAGAGGAATTCACCCCTCCACTTT. Its protein is CASSPERNSPLHF. The chain combines TRBV18 with TRBJ1-6, with D uncertain. Germline CDR1 reads KGHSH; CDR2 reads LQKENI. The CDR3 is 13 residues long. The V gene lost 2 bases and the J gene lost 7 bases, with 6 bases spanning the gap.

In this sample, this clone turned up a few times. The chain combines TRBV6-2 or TRBV6-3 with TRBJ1-5; D is unresolved. Germline V gene lookup returns CDR1 MNHEY and CDR2 SVGEGT. Trimming took off 0 bases at V and 0 bases at J, with 15 bases between the two ends. The CDR3 is made up of 18 amino acids. CDR3 in DNA: TGTGCCAGCAGTTACTCGAGCATGGAGCCCCTTAGCAATCAGCCCCAGCATTTT. Translating it yields CASSYSSMEPLSNQPQHF.

CDR3 in amino acids: CASSYRPRREPQHF. CDR3 nucleotides: TGTGCCAGCAGTTACAGGCCAAGACGGGAGCCCCAGCATTTT. The rearrangement links TRBV6-5 to TRBJ1-5; D is unresolved. In germline, CDR1 is MNHEY, CDR2 SVGAGI. The V end was cut by 2 bases, the J end by 8 bases, with 13 bases between. This CDR3 has 14 residues.

The chain links TRBV28 to TRBJ2-7, with D perhaps matching TRBD1 (5 bases). Looked up from germline, CDR1 is MDHEN and CDR2 is SYDVKM. Trimming took 5 bases from V and 5 from J, leaving 16 bases between them. The CDR3 is 14 residues long. CDR3 region: CASSLPGRVHEQYF. As DNA, the CDR3 is TGTGCCAGCAGTCTTCCTGGCAGGGTCCACGAGCAGTACTTC.

The genes are TRBV18 and TRBJ2-1; 11 nucleotides align to TRBD1. From germline, CDR1 is KGHSH and CDR2 LQKENI. The V and J ends lost 3 bases and 6 bases, in that order; junction bases with no gene match: 7. The CDR3 loop spans 16 amino acids. This CDR3 reads CASSPRTGGKGNEQFF. In nucleotides, the CDR3 is TGTGCCAGCTCACCGAGGACAGGGGGCAAAGGCAATGAGCAGTTCTTC. Based on the CDR3 plus reference TRBV18 and TRBJ2-1, the full variable domain is NAGVMQNPRHLVRRRGQEARLRCSPMKGHSHVYWYRQLPEEGLKFMVYLQKENIIDESGMPKERFSAEFPKEGPSILRIQQVVRGDSAAYFCASSPRTGGKGNEQFFGPGTRLTVL.

This clone was seen only once. V is TRBV30 and J is TRBJ1-1; no clear D gene. CDR1 and CDR2 from the germline V gene are GTSNPN and SVGIG (reference sequence). This CDR3 region has 13 residues. The germline V and J ends were trimmed by 8 bases and 3 bases, with 16 bases remaining between them. CDR3 sequence reads: CAGRKGGDTEAFF. In nucleotides, the CDR3 is TGTGCCGGAAGAAAAGGCGGGGACACTGAAGCTTTCTTT.

The rearrangement links TRBV4-3 to TRBJ1-2, with no clear D. Germline assignment: CDR1 LGHNA and CDR2 YSLEER. The CDR3 contains 13 residues. Between the trimmed V and J ends, which lost 0 bases and 5 bases, there was a span of 7 bases. The DNA for the CDR3 is TGCGCCAGCAGCCAAGATCTAGGTTATGGCTACACCTTC. Protein product: CASSQDLGYGYTF.

On this clone itself: Germline is not matched at one junction end, which may reflect a read error. The chain combines TRBV10-3 with TRBJ2-7; 7 bases are shared with TRBD1. The CDR3 totals 11 residues. CDR1 and CDR2 from the germline V gene are ENHRY and SYGVKD. CDR3 nucleotides: TGTGCCATCAGTGAGTCGTTTGGACAGGCCTTC. As protein: CAISESFGQAF.

CDR3 DNA sequence: TGTGCCAGCAGCCTAGGACAGGGCCATCCTCATCAGCCCCAGCATTTT. Translation: CASSLGQGHPHQPQHF. The chain links TRBV7-2 to TRBJ1-5; 8 bases are a match to TRBD1. Germline V gives CDR1 SGHTA, CDR2 FQGNSA. V lost 5 bases, J lost 5 bases, and 11 bases stayed unmatched. This CDR3 comprises 16 residues.

The V call is TRBV7-6, the J call TRBJ1-4; 9 nucleotides align to TRBD1. The CDR3 consists of 14 residues. Per germline, CDR1 SGHVS and CDR2 FNYEAQ. Trimming at V came to 8 bases and at J to 10 bases, leaving 11 bases not matched to a gene. The CDR3 DNA sequence: TGTGCCAGCGGCGAGGACAGGGGATTAGGAAAACTGTTTTTT. It encodes CASGEDRGLGKLFF.

The V call is TRBV5-4, the J call TRBJ1-6, with 7 bases identical to TRBD1. V trimming: 5 bases; J trimming: 7 bases; junction bases outside the gene matches: 6. Germline assignment: CDR1 SGHNT and CDR2 YYREEE (reference sequence). There are 14 residues in the CDR3. In DNA form, the CDR3 reads TGTGCCAGCAGTCGCCGGGACAGAAATTCACCCCTCCACTTT. Its translation is CASSRRDRNSPLHF.

The chain couples TRBV5-1 to TRBJ1-4, with TRBD1 matching over 9 bases. The CDR3 extends over 16 amino acids. V lost 1 base, J lost 0 bases, and 1 base stayed unmatched. The germline gives CDR1 SGHRS, CDR2 YFSETQ. The DNA for the CDR3 is TGCGCCAGCAGCTTGAGACAGGGGGCAACTAATGAAAAACTGTTTTTT. This translates into CASSLRQGATNEKLFF.

This rearrangement joins TRBV12-3 or TRBV12-4 to TRBJ2-1, with D hard to call. The CDR3 consists of 10 residues. The V end lost 8 bases, the J end lost 5 bases, and 4 bases lay between the germline ends. Written as DNA, the CDR3 is TGTGCCAGCGGGCACAATGAGCAGTTCTTC. Encoded protein: CASGHNEQFF.

The V call is TRBV9, the J call TRBJ2-1; a weak D match, TRBD2 (5 bases). The CDR3 length is 12 residues. Germline CDR1 reads SGDLS; CDR2 reads YYNGEE. Trimming shortened V by 4 bases and J by 10 bases, and 12 bases separated the two germline ends. CDR3 loop: CASSPSPGEQFF. CDR3 nucleotides: TGTGCCAGCAGCCCCAGCCCGGGGGAGCAGTTCTTC.

The CDR3 DNA reads as TGCGCCAGCAGCCAAGGGATCGGGACAGGGTACACCGGGGAGCTGTTTTTT. Translation: CASSQGIGTGYTGELFF. The J gene is TRBJ2-2, the V gene TRBV4-3; TRBD1 matches at 9 bases. The CDR3 length is 17 residues. Trimming at V came to 1 base and at J to 3 bases, leaving 6 bases not matched to a gene. Germline V CDR1 and CDR2: LGHNA, YSLEER.

The V and J genes are TRBV7-2 and TRBJ2-3; 7 bases are shared with TRBD1. CDR1 and CDR2 from the germline V gene are SGHTA and FQGNSA. V gave up 5 bases and J gave up 2 bases; unmatched junction bases: 13. The CDR3 is made up of 17 amino acids. The CDR3 loop reads CASSRRPPGQNTDTQYF. In nucleotides, the CDR3 is TGTGCCAGCAGCAGACGTCCCCCGGGACAGAACACAGATACGCAGTATTTT.

This clone has just one count. This rearrangement joins TRBV7-7 to TRBJ2-2, with 8 bases that match TRBD1. The germline V gene has CDR1 SSHAT and CDR2 FNYEAQ (reference sequence). V shed 5 bases and J 7 bases; nucleotides not matched to a gene: 9. There are 15 residues in the CDR3. CDR3 DNA sequence: TGTGCCAGCAGCCCCGACAGGGGAGTTAACGGGGAGCTGTTTTTT. Translating it yields CASSPDRGVNGELFF.

The chain recombines TRBV6-6 with TRBJ2-7; 8 positions agree with TRBD1. Germline CDR1 MNHNY, CDR2 SVGAGI (reference sequence). The CDR3 totals 14 residues. The J segment lost 6 bases and the V segment lost 4 bases, leaving 8 bases of the junction unmatched. In DNA, the CDR3 is TGTGCCAGCAGTTCCGACAGGGGAGCGAGCGAGCAGTACTTC. As protein: CASSSDRGASEQYF.

Notes on this clone: At one end, the junction sequence differs from germline, possibly due to a read error. This chain joins TRBV2 and TRBJ2-4, with 11 bases that match TRBD1. This CDR3 is built from 14 residues. The germline gives CDR1 SNHLY, CDR2 FYNNEI. The CDR3 is CASVGQGATNIQYF. CDR3 coding DNA: TGTGCCAGCGTAGGACAGGGGGCCACAAACATTCAGTACTTC.

This chain connects TRBV19 to TRBJ1-1; possibly TRBD1 for D (5 bases). Germline-derived CDR1 and CDR2 are LNHDA and SQIVND (reference sequence). Trimming left V 8 bases short and J 9 bases short, with 10 bases between. The CDR3 spans 10 residues. This CDR3 is CASGGGKAFF. In nucleotides, the CDR3 is TGTGCCAGTGGGGGGGGAAAAGCTTTCTTT. The whole variable domain, remainder taken from reference TRBV19 and TRBJ1-1, is DGGITQSPKYLFRKEGQNVTLSCEQNLNHDAMYWYRQDPGQGLRLIYYSQIVNDFQKGDIAEGYSVSREKKESFPLTVTSAQKNPTAFYLCASGGGKAFFGQGTRLTVV.

The chain is built from TRBV7-2 and TRBJ1-1; maybe TRBD1 (5 bases). V was shortened by 2 bases and J by 0 bases, with 16 bases between the two germline ends. The CDR3 is made up of 17 amino acids. From germline, CDR1 is SGHTA and CDR2 FQGNSA. This chain's CDR3 is CASSLQGRLGVNTEAFF. The DNA for the CDR3 is TGTGCCAGCAGCTTACAGGGCAGGTTGGGCGTGAACACTGAAGCTTTCTTT.

The gene calls are TRBV6-6 and TRBJ2-3; 9 nucleotides agree with TRBD2. In germline, CDR1 is MNHNY, CDR2 SVGAGI (reference sequence). Unmatched junction bases numbered 8, after V lost 6 bases and J lost 4 bases. The CDR3 length is 15 residues. The CDR3 reads CASRFSGGTSDTQYF. CDR3 coding DNA: TGTGCCAGCAGGTTCAGCGGGGGGACTTCAGATACGCAGTATTTT.

This clone was seen a single time. The junction departs from the called germline gene at one end, perhaps through a read error. The rearrangement joins TRBV29-1 to TRBJ1-2; no definite D call. The CDR3 contains 10 residues. Germline CDR1 and CDR2: SQVTM and ANQGSEA. The CDR3 loop is CSVEYAGLSF. Written as DNA, the CDR3 is TGCAGCGTTGAATACGCAGGACTAAGCTTC.